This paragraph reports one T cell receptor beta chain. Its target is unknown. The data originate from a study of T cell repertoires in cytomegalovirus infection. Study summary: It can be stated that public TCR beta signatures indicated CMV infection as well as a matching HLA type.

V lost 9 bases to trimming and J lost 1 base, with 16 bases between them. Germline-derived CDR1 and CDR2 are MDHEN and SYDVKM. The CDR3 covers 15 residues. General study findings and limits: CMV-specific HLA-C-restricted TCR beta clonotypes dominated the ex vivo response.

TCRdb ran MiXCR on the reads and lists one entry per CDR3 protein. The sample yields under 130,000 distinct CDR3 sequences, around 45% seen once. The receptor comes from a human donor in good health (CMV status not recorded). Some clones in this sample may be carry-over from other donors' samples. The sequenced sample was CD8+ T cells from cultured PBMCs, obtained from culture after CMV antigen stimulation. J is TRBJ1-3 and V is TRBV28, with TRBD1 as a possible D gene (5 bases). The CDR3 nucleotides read TGTGCCAGTTTTTCTGGGGGGGTTTCTGGAAACACCATATATTTT. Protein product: CASFSGGVSGNTIYF.